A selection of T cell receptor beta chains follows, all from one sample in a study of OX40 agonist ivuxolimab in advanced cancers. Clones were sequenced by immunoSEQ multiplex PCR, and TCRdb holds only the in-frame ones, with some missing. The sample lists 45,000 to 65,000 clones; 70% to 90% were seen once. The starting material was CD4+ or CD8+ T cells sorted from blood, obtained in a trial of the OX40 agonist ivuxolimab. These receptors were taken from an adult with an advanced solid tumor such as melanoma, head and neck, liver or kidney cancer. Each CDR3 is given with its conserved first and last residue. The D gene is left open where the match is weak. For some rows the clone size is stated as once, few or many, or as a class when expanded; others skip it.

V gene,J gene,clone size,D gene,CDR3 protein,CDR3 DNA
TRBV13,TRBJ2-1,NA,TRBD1,CASSLRGQGHNNEQFF,TGTGCCAGCAGCTTACGGGGACAGGGGCACAACAATGAGCAGTTCTTC
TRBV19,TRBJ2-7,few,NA,CASSTGVSYEQYF,TGTGCCAGTAGTACAGGGGTTAGCTACGAGCAGTACTTC
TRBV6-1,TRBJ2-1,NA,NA,CASSVRGYNEQFF,TGTGCCAGCAGTGTTCGGGGCTACAATGAGCAGTTCTTC
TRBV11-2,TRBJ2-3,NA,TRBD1,CASSLGTGGDTQYF,TGTGCCAGCAGCTTAGGGACAGGGGGCGATACGCAGTATTTT
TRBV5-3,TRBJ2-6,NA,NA,CARRNKGPLSSGANVLTF,TGTGCCAGAAGAAATAAGGGTCCCCTTAGCTCTGGGGCCAACGTCCTGACTTTC
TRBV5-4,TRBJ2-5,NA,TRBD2,CASSREFAGGQETQYF,TGTGCCAGCAGCCGCGAATTTGCGGGGGGCCAAGAGACCCAGTACTTC
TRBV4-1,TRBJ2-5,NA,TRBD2,CASSQGTSGGAIETQYF,TGCGCCAGCAGCCAAGGAACTAGCGGGGGGGCCATAGAGACCCAGTACTTC
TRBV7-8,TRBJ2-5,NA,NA,CASNPRGIRETQYF,TGTGCCAGCAATCCTAGGGGGATAAGGGAGACCCAGTACTTC
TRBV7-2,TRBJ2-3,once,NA,CASSYVENTQYF,TGTGCCAGCAGTTATGTCGAAAATACGCAGTATTTT
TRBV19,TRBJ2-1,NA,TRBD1,CASSTQGAGEQFF,TGTGCCAGTAGTACCCAGGGGGCGGGAGAGCAGTTCTTC
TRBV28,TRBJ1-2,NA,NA,CASSLGARVVLGYTF,TGTGCCAGCAGTTTAGGCGCCAGAGTGGTCCTCGGCTACACCTTC
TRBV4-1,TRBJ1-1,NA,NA,CASSQEGPLSPPRFF,TGCGCCAGCAGCCAAGAGGGGCCGCTTTCACCGCCCAGGTTCTTT
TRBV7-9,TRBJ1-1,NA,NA,CASSRGRTSLEAFF,TGTGCCAGCAGCCGAGGCCGGACGTCCCTTGAAGCTTTCTTT
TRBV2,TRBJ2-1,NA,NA,CASSEEGRTPTDEQFF,TGTGCCAGCAGTGAAGAAGGTAGGACCCCCACAGATGAGCAGTTCTTC
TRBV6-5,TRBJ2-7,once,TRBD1,CASSNAGTVPSEQYF,TGTGCCAGCAGTAATGCCGGGACAGTGCCGAGCGAGCAGTACTTC
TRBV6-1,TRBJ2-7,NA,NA,CASTVSGTRDEQYF,TGTGCCAGCACCGTTTCCGGGACAAGAGACGAGCAGTACTTC
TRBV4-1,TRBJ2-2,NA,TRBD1,CASSQGQGLYTGELFF,TGCGCCAGCAGCCAAGGACAGGGGCTGTACACCGGGGAGCTGTTTTTT
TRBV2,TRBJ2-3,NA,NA,CASGVKSTDTQYF,TGTGCCAGCGGCGTTAAATCCACAGATACGCAGTATTTT
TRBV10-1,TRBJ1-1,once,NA,CASSGGVGLTAFF,TGCGCCAGCAGTGGTGGTGTGGGGTTGACAGCTTTCTTT
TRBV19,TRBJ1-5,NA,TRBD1,CASQTGDHQPQHF,TGTGCCAGCCAAACAGGGGACCATCAGCCCCAGCATTTT
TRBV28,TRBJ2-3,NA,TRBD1,CASSSDRGYTDTQYF,TGTGCCAGCAGTTCGGACAGGGGTTACACAGATACGCAGTATTTT
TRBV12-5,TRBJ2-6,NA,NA,CASAFDSPLSGANVLTF,TGTGCTAGTGCCTTCGACAGTCCCCTCTCTGGGGCCAACGTCCTGACTTTC
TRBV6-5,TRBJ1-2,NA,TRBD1,CASSLTGGRDGYTF,TGTGCCAGCAGTCTCACAGGGGGCCGGGATGGCTACACCTTC
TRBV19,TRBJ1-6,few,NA,CASVPGPYSPLHF,TGTGCCAGTGTCCCGGGACCCTATTCACCCCTCCACTTT
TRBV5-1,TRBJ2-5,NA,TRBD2,CASSTSGGQETQYF,TGCGCCAGCAGCACGAGCGGGGGCCAAGAGACCCAGTACTTC
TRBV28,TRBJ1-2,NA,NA,CASRPPRGTNYGYTF,TGTGCCAGCAGGCCCCCGAGGGGAACTAACTATGGCTACACCTTC
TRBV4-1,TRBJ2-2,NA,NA,CASSQGGPTGELFF,TGCGCCAGCAGCCAGGGGGGGCCAACCGGGGAGCTGTTTTTT
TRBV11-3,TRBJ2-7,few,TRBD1,CASSLGDRDYEQYF,TGTGCCAGCAGCTTAGGGGACAGGGACTACGAGCAGTACTTC
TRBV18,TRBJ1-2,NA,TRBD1,CASSPRDRVLDGYTF,TGTGCCAGCTCACCAAGGGACAGGGTCCTAGATGGCTACACCTTC
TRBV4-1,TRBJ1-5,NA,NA,CASSQDRGSNQPQHF,TGCGCCAGCAGCCAAGATCGCGGTAGCAATCAGCCCCAGCATTTT
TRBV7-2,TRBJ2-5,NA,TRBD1,CASSVGQGPQETQYF,TGTGCCAGCAGCGTGGGACAGGGACCTCAAGAGACCCAGTACTTC
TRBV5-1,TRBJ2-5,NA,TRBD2,CASSLRSSGGQETQYF,TGCGCCAGCAGCTTGAGGTCTAGCGGGGGCCAAGAGACCCAGTACTTC
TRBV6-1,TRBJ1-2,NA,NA,CASRMGQAEGYGYTF,TGTGCCAGCCGAATGGGCCAGGCGGAAGGCTATGGCTACACCTTC
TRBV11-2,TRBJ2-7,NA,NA,CASSLVTGNSYEQYF,TGTGCCAGCAGCTTAGTGACTGGGAACTCCTACGAGCAGTACTTC
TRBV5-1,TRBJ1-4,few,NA,CASSYGRNEKLFF,TGCGCCAGCAGCTACGGACGTAATGAAAAACTGTTTTTT
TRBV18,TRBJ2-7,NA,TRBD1,CASSPDLQGAHEQYF,TGTGCCAGCTCACCCGACCTACAGGGGGCGCACGAGCAGTACTTC
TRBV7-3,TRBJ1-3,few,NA,CASSAGAGNTIYF,TGTGCCAGCAGCGCGGGGGCTGGAAACACCATATATTTT
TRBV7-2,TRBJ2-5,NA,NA,CASSLVDRGVQETQYF,TGTGCCAGCAGCTTAGTGGACCGGGGAGTACAAGAGACCCAGTACTTC
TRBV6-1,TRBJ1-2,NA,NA,CASTDQRGYTF,TGTGCCAGCACCGACCAGCGCGGCTACACCTTC
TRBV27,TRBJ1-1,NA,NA,CASSLKRGHTEAFF,TGTGCCAGCAGTTTGAAAAGGGGTCACACTGAAGCTTTCTTT
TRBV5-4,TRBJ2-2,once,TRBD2,CASSLVGGTPTGELFF,TGTGCCAGCAGCTTGGTGGGGGGGACCCCCACCGGGGAGCTGTTTTTT